This TCR beta chain stems from a study of cytomegalovirus exposure and HLA in healthy donors. PCR primers comprised 60 Vbeta and 13 Jbeta primers. Clones were read by immunoSEQ multiplex PCR, and TCRdb kept only the in-frame ones, dropping some. The repertoire has fewer than 100,000 clones, approximately 76% of them found once; the top ten carry about 2%. This CDR3 spans 15 amino acids. V was pared by 1 base and J by 4 bases, with 4 bases of the junction left unmatched. Germline loops: CDR1 SGHTA, CDR2 FQGNSA. Sequencing was carried out using PBMCs. This receptor was taken from a man between 35 and 55 years old in good health and CMV-seronegative. The chain has TRBV7-2 and TRBJ1-5; TRBD1 matches 7 bases. CDR3 sequence (DNA): TGTGCCAGCAGCTTAGGGGGGACAGCGAATCAGCCCCAGCATTTT. Translated, it gives CASSLGGTANQPQHF.